This TCR beta chain was profiled in a study of STAT5B mutations in CD4+ large granular lymphocyte leukemia. Study observations and caveats: Without putative leukemic clones, patient CD4-sorted repertoires remained more clonal than healthy CD4+ repertoires. Without HLA matching, higher CD4+ than CD8+ T-LGLL clonality could reflect small sample size.

This clone was counted a few times. Its antigen is still unknown. The survey-level immunoSEQ assay was used. The data were produced by immunoSEQ multiplex PCR, yet TCRdb's version contains in-frame clones alone and is incomplete. The data show under 35,000 clones, 65% to 85% seen once. The TCR was taken from a human donor in good health. Sequences were obtained from CD4+ T cells from blood buffy coats.

CDR3 nucleotides: TGTGCCAGCAGCTTAGGACCGAACCAAGAGACCCAGTACTTC. Translation: CASSLGPNQETQYF. The rearrangement uses TRBV11-3 and TRBJ2-5; D remains unclear. The CDR3 is 14 amino acids. Trimming removed 1 base at V and 0 bases at J, with 6 bases between. Germline V gene sequence: CDR1 SGHNT, CDR2 YENEEA.